Below, one T cell receptor (beta chain) is given with its context. The antigen is not known. The sample belongs to a study of OX40 agonist ivuxolimab in advanced cancers. Regarding the study as a whole: The authors did not determine the antigen specificity of the expanded peripheral T cells.

The CDR3 contains 14 residues. Per the germline V gene, CDR1 is SGHAT and CDR2 is FQNNGV. Trimming took 1 base from V and 4 from J, leaving 10 bases between them. Here immunoSEQ multiplex PCR was the method, and the copy in TCRdb shows in-frame clones only, minus some. Counted here are 45,000 or so clones, 88% occurring once; the ten biggest clones make up 0.85% to 1.1%. The sequence was collected from an adult with an advanced solid tumor such as melanoma, head and neck, liver or kidney cancer. This material consisted of CD4+ or CD8+ T cells sorted from blood, taken in a trial of the OX40 agonist ivuxolimab. V is TRBV11-2 and J is TRBJ2-5; D call uncertain. The CDR3 nucleotides are TGTGCCAGCAGCTTAGGTGGAGAAATAGAGACCCAGTACTTC. This sequence encodes CASSLGGEIETQYF.